These 8 T cell receptor beta chains were all obtained from the same sample, sequenced in a study of blood T cell repertoires in COVID-19. Sequenced by immunoSEQ multiplex PCR; TCRdb stores in-frame clones only, minus some. The table has some 190,000 clones, 80% seen once. Sequenced input: PBMCs or T cells enriched from blood (not recorded which). The receptors were gathered from a man aged 55 to 70 who had been exposed to COVID-19.

The chain links TRBV5-4 to TRBJ2-3; 9 bases line up with TRBD2. The CDR3 sequence is 17 residues long. Germline trimming cut 3 bases from V and 1 base from J; bases unmatched to any gene: 9. Germline V lookup: CDR1 SGHNT, CDR2 YYREEE (reference sequence). CDR3 nucleotides: TGTGCCAGCAGCTCGGAAGTTAGCGGGAGCGGCACAGATACGCAGTATTTT. It codes for CASSSEVSGSGTDTQYF.

A few counts support this clone. Mismatch with germline at one junction end may stem from a read error. This rearrangement joins TRBV6-2 or TRBV6-3 to TRBJ1-2; no clear D. Germline CDR1 reads MNHEY; CDR2 reads SVGEGT. CDR3 length equals 13 residues. CDR3 DNA: TGTGCCAGCAGCTACTCGGGCCAAAGAGGCTACACCTTC. Protein sequence: CASSYSGQRGYTF.

This clone was seen a few times. The gene calls are TRBV24-1 and TRBJ2-7, with 9 bases lining up with TRBD1. This CDR3 is 14 amino acids long. V lost 9 bases, J lost 1 base, and 6 bases stayed unmatched. In germline, CDR1 is KGHDR, CDR2 SFDVKD. CDR3 DNA: TGTGCCACCGCCAGAGGACAGGGGTCCTACGAGCAGTACTTC. This codes for CATARGQGSYEQYF.

This clone was observed once. V usage is TRBV7-9 and J usage is TRBJ1-6; 7 bases fit TRBD1. The CDR3 consists of 18 residues. The germline V gene has CDR1 SEHNR and CDR2 FQNEAQ (reference sequence). After removal of 5 bases from V and 0 bases from J, the junction contained 10 bases not matched to a gene. For the CDR3, the DNA is TGTGCCAGCAGCCAAAAGGGACAGATCGGCTCCTATAATTCACCCCTCCACTTT. Its translation is CASSQKGQIGSYNSPLHF.

The chain combines TRBV5-1 with TRBJ1-1, with 10 nucleotides matching TRBD1. The CDR3 totals 14 residues. The V gene's germline CDR1 is SGHRS and CDR2 YFSETQ. J lost 4 bases, V lost 5 bases, and 5 bases had no gene match. CDR3 protein: CASRYRQGATEAFF. The CDR3 DNA follows: TGCGCCAGCAGATATCGACAGGGGGCCACTGAAGCTTTCTTT. Filled out from reference TRBV5-1 and TRBJ1-1, the complete variable domain reads KAGVTQTPRYLIKTRGQQVTLSCSPISGHRSVSWYQQTPGQGLQFLFEYFSETQRNKGNFPGRFSGRQFSNSRSEMNVSTLELGDSALYLCASRYRQGATEAFFGQGTRLTVV.

This clone has only a few counts. The chain employs TRBV21-1 and TRBJ1-6; the tabulated D call, TRBD1, remains unverified against the DNA. TRBV21-1 is designated a pseudogene. This CDR3 spans 18 amino acids. The CDR3 loop is CASSKVSGQVRMGSPLHF. The CDR3 DNA reads TGTGCCAGCAGCAAAGTAAGCGGACAGGTCCGGATGGGCTCACCCCTCCACTTT.

The gene calls are TRBV27 and TRBJ2-1; tentatively, D is TRBD1 (6 bases). This CDR3 region has 12 residues. From germline, CDR1 is MNHEY and CDR2 SMNVEV (reference sequence). Between the trimmed V and J ends, which lost 3 bases and 10 bases, there was a span of 10 bases. This chain's CDR3 is CASSFSRGEQFF. As DNA, the CDR3 is TGTGCCAGCAGTTTCAGCAGGGGAGAGCAGTTCTTC.

The chain couples TRBV6-1 to TRBJ1-2; D is unresolved. This CDR3 is built from 10 residues. V dropped 1 base and J dropped 9 bases, with 3 bases sitting between them. Germline V gene lookup returns CDR1 MNHNS and CDR2 SASEGT. Written as DNA, the CDR3 is TGTGCCAGCAGTGAAGTTAGCTACACCTTC. It is translated as CASSEVSYTF.